A single sample gave rise to the 19 T cell receptor beta chains below, sequenced in a study of blood T cells in healthy people across ages. Alongside a J-beta primer mix, a sample-barcoded 5' primer served in a second PCR lasting roughly 6 to 12 cycles. TCRdb re-derived calls from the 5' RACE reads in MiXCR, one entry per CDR3 protein. The sample records 890,000 or so distinct CDR3 sequences, 55% to 65% being singletons. The sample comprised blood. These receptors all come from a man aged 25 to 40 in good health.

This chain links TRBV3-1 with TRBJ2-2; tentative D call: TRBD2 (6 bases). CDR1 is LGHDT and CDR2 is YNNKEL in the germline V gene (reference sequence). This CDR3 region has 14 residues. V shed 5 bases and J shed 2 bases, with 9 bases lying between them. CDR3 in amino acids: CASSEGLNTGELFF. The CDR3 region has the DNA TGTGCCAGCAGCGAGGGACTTAACACCGGGGAGCTGTTTTTT. The full variable domain, rest sourced from reference TRBV3-1 and TRBJ2-2, is DTAVSQTPKYLVTQMGNDKSIKCEQNLGHDTMYWYKQDSKKFLKIMFSYNNKELIINETVPNRFSPKSPDKAHLNLHINSLELGDSAVYFCASSEGLNTGELFFGEGSRLTVL.

In its sample, this clonotype was seen a few times. The chain joins TRBV5-6 to TRBJ2-5; D is possibly TRBD1 or TRBD2 (6 bases each). The V end lost 5 bases, the J end lost 5 bases, and 16 bases lay between the germline ends. Germline-derived CDR1 and CDR2 are SGHDT and YYEEEE. The CDR3 has 14 residues. CDR3 nucleotide sequence: TGTGCCAGCAGTGGTGGGGGGCCGGTCGAGACCCAGTACTTC. It yields the protein CASSGGGPVETQYF.

This clonotype turned up a few times. The J gene is TRBJ2-5, the V gene TRBV7-2; D not certain. The germline V gene encodes CDR1 SGHTA and CDR2 FQGNSA. The CDR3 sequence is 13 residues long. Trimming removed 2 bases at V and 5 bases at J, with 9 bases between. The CDR3 DNA sequence: TGTGCCAGCAGCTTATCGCCAGAGGAGACCCAGTACTTC. Its translation: CASSLSPEETQYF.

This clonotype was seen a handful of times. The chain is built from TRBV15 and TRBJ2-4; unclear D gene. V dropped 2 bases and J dropped 1 base, with 18 bases sitting between them. Germline-derived CDR1 and CDR2 are LNHNV and YYDKDF (reference sequence). This CDR3 contains 18 residues. The DNA of the CDR3 is TGTGCCACCAGCAGACCCGTGAGGCAGTCGGGCGCCAAAAACATTCAGTACTTC. Protein: CATSRPVRQSGAKNIQYF.

This chain uses TRBV27 with TRBJ2-3; 14 positions match TRBD2. Germline assignment: CDR1 MNHEY and CDR2 SMNVEV (reference sequence). V lost 5 bases to trimming and J lost 2 bases; unmatched junction nucleotides: 3. This CDR3 is 16 amino acids long. DNA for the CDR3: TGTGCCAGCAGTAGGGGACTAGCGGGAGACACAGATACGCAGTATTTT. It is translated as CASSRGLAGDTDTQYF.

The chain combines TRBV29-1 with TRBJ2-5; 8 bases align to TRBD1. The DNA end lines up better with TRBJ2-7; the J call may be wrong. This CDR3 is built from 13 residues. Germline CDR1 SQVTM, CDR2 ANQGSEA. CDR3 nucleotide sequence: TGCAGCGTTACGGACAGGGTCGGCGACGAGCAGTACTTC. This encodes CSVTDRVGDEQYF.

The CDR3 coding sequence is TGTGCCACCAGCAGCGTGACTAGCGACAACACAGATACGCAGTATTTT. It is translated as CATSSVTSDNTDTQYF. This rearrangement joins TRBV15 to TRBJ2-3, with 8 bases aligning to TRBD2. The CDR3 runs to 16 residues. CDR1 LNHNV and CDR2 YYDKDF come from the germline V gene (reference sequence). The ends lost 3 bases at V and 2 bases at J; junction bases unmatched: 7.

With regard to this clonotype: One base away lies a much larger clone, so this may be a sequencing read error. The rearrangement links TRBV9 to TRBJ2-3; D uncertain. The CDR3 sequence is 13 residues long. Germline CDR1 reads SGDLS; CDR2 reads YYNGEE. V was trimmed by 0 bases and J by 5 bases, leaving 7 bases between them. The chain's CDR3 is CASSVEEGDTQYF. The DNA of the CDR3 is TGTGCCAGCAGCGTAGAGGAAGGAGATACGCAGTATTTT.

This clonotype was recorded a few times. The chain recombines TRBV7-2 with TRBJ2-7; tentative D call: TRBD1 (5 bases). There are 16 residues in the CDR3. Germline V lookup: CDR1 SGHTA, CDR2 FQGNSA. V lost 5 bases and J 2 bases, leaving 19 bases between the germline ends. The CDR3 DNA sequence: TGTGCCAGCAGCCCGGACCTCGGCAGGGATCCCTACGAGCAGTACTTC. It specifies CASSPDLGRDPYEQYF. Full variable domain (outside the CDR3, taken from reference TRBV7-2 and TRBJ2-7): GAGVSQSPSNKVTEKGKDVELRCDPISGHTALYWYRQSLGQGLEFLIYFQGNSAPDKSGLPSDRFSAERTGGSVSTLTIQRTQQEDSAVYLCASSPDLGRDPYEQYFGPGTRLTVT.

The rearrangement uses TRBV12-3 or TRBV12-4 and TRBJ1-1; TRBD1 might be the D (5 bases). The CDR3 sequence is 13 residues long. Trimming removed 6 bases at V and 4 bases at J, with 12 bases between. The CDR3 loop is CASRPREGTEAFF. Written as DNA, the CDR3 is TGTGCCAGCAGACCCAGGGAGGGCACTGAAGCTTTCTTT.

The chain carries TRBV4-3 and TRBJ2-7; TRBD2 aligns across 7 bases. The better agreement between TRBJ2-4 and the DNA end casts doubt on the J call. CDR3 length: 17 amino acids. The germline gives CDR1 LGHNA, CDR2 YSLEER. The CDR3 DNA reads TGCGCCAGCAGCCAAGAGGGATCCTACGGGGGGAGGGACATTCAGTACTTC. Protein: CASSQEGSYGGRDIQYF.

This clonotype was counted only a few times. The chain combines TRBV28 with TRBJ2-5; TRBD1 is a possible D gene (6 bases). Germline-derived CDR1 and CDR2 are MDHEN and SYDVKM. The CDR3 covers 13 residues. Trimming stripped 8 bases from V and 1 base from J, with 11 bases between. CDR3 sequence: CASRTGIQETQYF. The CDR3 DNA follows: TGTGCCAGCCGTACAGGGATCCAAGAGACCCAGTACTTC.

The chain links TRBV7-2 to TRBJ2-5, with 12 bases identical to TRBD2. From germline, CDR1 is SGHTA and CDR2 FQGNSA. Trimming cost V 4 bases and J 5 bases; bases outside gene matches: 2. This CDR3 has 14 amino acids. This CDR3 is CASSYGTSGETQYF. CDR3 DNA: TGTGCCAGCAGCTATGGGACTAGCGGGGAGACCCAGTACTTC. The whole variable domain, filled in from reference TRBV7-2 and TRBJ2-5, reads GAGVSQSPSNKVTEKGKDVELRCDPISGHTALYWYRQSLGQGLEFLIYFQGNSAPDKSGLPSDRFSAERTGGSVSTLTIQRTQQEDSAVYLCASSYGTSGETQYFGPGTRLLVL.

This chain joins TRBV24-1 and TRBJ2-7; 10 bases align to TRBD1. The DNA end favors TRBJ2-5, so the J call may be wrong. This CDR3 comprises 16 residues. Germline CDR1 KGHDR, CDR2 SFDVKD. The DNA of the CDR3 is TGTGCCACCAGTGACTTTCGGACAGGGGGTCGAGAGACCCAGTACTTC. Its protein is CATSDFRTGGRETQYF.

The table lists this clonotype with a few counts. The CDR3 region is CASSRTGAHEQYF. The CDR3 region has the DNA TGTGCCAGCAGCCGAACAGGGGCCCACGAGCAGTACTTC. The V and J genes are TRBV7-3 and TRBJ2-4, with 7 positions matching TRBD1. The end of the DNA fits TRBJ2-7 better, so the J call may be wrong. Germline lookup yields CDR1 SGHTA and CDR2 FQGTGA. The CDR3 spans 13 residues.

This clonotype was recorded a few times. This chain connects TRBV5-1 to TRBJ1-5, with a tentative D call TRBD1 (5 bases). The CDR3 sequence is 14 residues long. Germline CDR1 reads SGHRS; CDR2 reads YFSETQ. V was clipped by 0 bases and J by 5 bases, with 9 bases between them. In DNA, the CDR3 is TGCGCCAGCAGCTTGGGGGGCAGCGATCAGCCCCAGCATTTT. Translating gives CASSLGGSDQPQHF.

This clonotype was seen just once. This rearrangement joins TRBV27 to TRBJ2-3; TRBD2 aligns across 10 bases. The ends lost 7 bases at V and 5 bases at J; junction bases unmatched: 9. Germline V CDR1 and CDR2: MNHEY, SMNVEV (reference sequence). The CDR3 extends over 15 amino acids. CDR3 protein: CASTKLAGIKDTQYF. The CDR3 coding sequence is TGTGCCAGCACTAAACTAGCGGGGATAAAAGATACGCAGTATTTT.

This clonotype showed up just a few times. V gene TRBV7-7 combines with J gene TRBJ2-5; D possibly uses TRBD1 or TRBD2 (6 bases each). With 2 bases removed from V and 5 bases from J, the gap between germline ends came to 12 bases. CDR1 SSHAT and CDR2 FNYEAQ come from the germline V gene (reference sequence). The CDR3 is 14 residues long. In DNA, the CDR3 is TGTGCCAGCAGCTTATCAGGGGCGGGGGAGACCCAGTACTTC. It specifies CASSLSGAGETQYF.

The CDR3 nucleotides are TGTGCCAGCAGCCAAGGCCCTCTCCCGGATGGTAATTCACCCCTCCACTTT. Residues: CASSQGPLPDGNSPLHF. V is TRBV4-2 and J is TRBJ1-6; D uncertain. The CDR3 runs to 17 residues. V lost 1 base to trimming and J lost 6 bases, with 16 bases between them. CDR1 and CDR2 (germline): LGHNA, YNFKEQ.